These T cell receptor beta chains were read from a single sample in a study of blood T cell repertoires in COVID-19. The repertoire was sequenced with immunoSEQ multiplex PCR; TCRdb's copy has only in-frame clones and lacks some. Here the sample spans about 140,000 clones, 80% to 85% being singletons. The material sequenced was peripheral blood. The receptors were gathered from a woman aged 55-69 years with acute or convalescent COVID-19. CDR3s include the opening cysteine and the closing phenylalanine or tryptophan. The D gene is left open where the match is weak. A clone size is listed for some rows: how often the clone was seen (once, few, many), or a class if it is expanded.

d_call	clone_size	v_call	j_call	cdr3_nt	cdr3_aa
NA	NA	TRBV6-5	TRBJ1-5	TGTGCCAGCATCGAGGGAATAAGCAATCAGCCCCAGCATTTT	CASIEGISNQPQHF
NA	once	TRBV7-9	TRBJ2-3	TGTGCCAGCAGCTTAGCGCCGTTGGCCACAGATACGCAGTATTTT	CASSLAPLATDTQYF
TRBD1	NA	TRBV18	TRBJ1-4	TGTGCCAGCTCACCACAGCAGGGGGCGGGAGAAAAACTGTTTTTT	CASSPQQGAGEKLFF
TRBD2	NA	TRBV10-3	TRBJ2-3	TGTGCCATCAGTGAGTCCTTAGCGGGAGGCACAGATACGCAGTATTTT	CAISESLAGGTDTQYF
NA	NA	TRBV7-9	TRBJ1-5	TGTGCCAGCAGCTTAATTAACGGGGATGATCAGCCCCAGCATTTT	CASSLINGDDQPQHF
NA	once	TRBV4-3	TRBJ1-6	TGCGCCAGCAGCCCGGAATGGACCGGGGTGACCCTCCACTTT	CASSPEWTGVTLHF
NA	NA	TRBV4-1	TRBJ2-5	TGCGCCAGCAGCCTGCCCCCCGGGACTGGGGGGGAGACCCAGTACTTC	CASSLPPGTGGETQYF
NA	NA	TRBV21-1	TRBJ2-1	TGTGCCAGCAGCAAACGCGGGGAGAACAATGAGCAGTTCTTC	CASSKRGENNEQFF
TRBD1	once	TRBV11-2	TRBJ2-7	TGTGCCAGCAGGCTGGGACAGGGTGAATACGAGCAGTACTTC	CASRLGQGEYEQYF
NA	NA	TRBV29-1	TRBJ1-1	TGCAGCGTTGCGTTCGTTGGACAGAAAGGCACTGAAGCTTTCTTT	CSVAFVGQKGTEAFF
NA	NA	TRBV4-1	TRBJ2-7	TGCGCCAGCAGCCAAACACTAGCCGACAGCTCCTACGAGCAGTACTTC	CASSQTLADSSYEQYF
NA	NA	TRBV27	TRBJ1-5	TGTGCCAGCAGTCCGCGCGAGGCTAATCAGCCCCAGCATTTT	CASSPREANQPQHF
TRBD1	NA	TRBV5-1	TRBJ2-5	TGCGCCAGCAGCTATAGGACAGGCGAGGCAGAGACCCAGTACTTC	CASSYRTGEAETQYF
NA	NA	TRBV11-2	TRBJ2-5	TGTGCCAGCAGCCCAGGGTACCAAGAGACCCAGTACTTC	CASSPGYQETQYF
NA	NA	TRBV7-9	TRBJ1-1	TGTGCCAGCAGCTTGTTCGGCGGGGAGAACACTGAAGCTTTCTTT	CASSLFGGENTEAFF
TRBD2	NA	TRBV7-2	TRBJ2-1	TGTGCCAGCAGCTTAACGGGCGGGAGTTTTCCCAATGAGCAGTTCTTC	CASSLTGGSFPNEQFF
NA	once	TRBV5-4	TRBJ2-5	TGTGCCAGCAGCTTGGGGGGGCGTAAGGAGACCCAGTACTTC	CASSLGGRKETQYF
NA	NA	TRBV7-9	TRBJ2-1	TGTGCCAGCAGCTCCTTCGCGGGAAATTACAATGAGCAGTTCTTC	CASSSFAGNYNEQFF
NA	NA	TRBV14	TRBJ1-6	TGTGCCAGCAGCGGCACCTTAAATTCACCCCTCCACTTT	CASSGTLNSPLHF
NA	NA	TRBV20-1	TRBJ1-2	TGCAGTGCTAGTTCTTCGAACTATGGCTACACCTTC	CSASSSNYGYTF
NA	NA	TRBV21-1	TRBJ2-7	TGTGCCAGCAGCAAATTAAGTAGCGGTGACTACGAGCAGTACTTC	CASSKLSSGDYEQYF
TRBD2	NA	TRBV7-8	TRBJ2-1	TGTGCCAGCAGCCCGCGGACTAGCGGGAATGAGCAGTTCTTC	CASSPRTSGNEQFF
NA	NA	TRBV25-1	TRBJ1-4	TGTGCCAGCAGTGCGGCCCGGGGGGTTGAAAAACTGTTTTTT	CASSAARGVEKLFF
TRBD1	NA	TRBV11-2	TRBJ2-1	TGTGCCAGCAGCTTAGTAGGGGGCGGCTCCTACAATGAGCAGTTCTTC	CASSLVGGGSYNEQFF
NA	NA	TRBV2	TRBJ1-6	TGTGCCAGCAGCCTTTCAGAGGGTAATTCACCCCTCCACTTT	CASSLSEGNSPLHF
TRBD2	NA	TRBV7-9	TRBJ2-7	TGTGCCAGCAGCCCAACCTCCCGGGAGGCGGGGGACGAGCAGTACTTC	CASSPTSREAGDEQYF
NA	few	TRBV15	TRBJ1-2	TGTGCCACCAGCAGAGAGGCTAGTGGCTACACCTTC	CATSREASGYTF
NA	once	TRBV29-1	TRBJ1-1	TGCAGCGGGAGGGGACGGACGGGGGAATCTGAAGCTTTCTTT	CSGRGRTGESEAFF
NA	NA	TRBV27	TRBJ1-4	TGTGCCAGCAGTTTCTCTTGGTCGGGAGGTGAAAAACTGTTTTTT	CASSFSWSGGEKLFF